Below, one TCR beta chain is given with its context. This entry is derived from a study of blood T cell repertoires in COVID-19. The germline gives CDR1 SQVTM, CDR2 ANQGSEA. The V end was cut by 1 base, the J end by 9 bases, with 20 bases between. There are 15 residues in the CDR3. The table came from immunoSEQ multiplex PCR; TCRdb's copy has only in-frame clones and leaves some out. The profile shows 110,000 or so clones, approximately 80% of them singletons. This chain joins TRBV29-1 and TRBJ2-3; D may be TRBD2 (6 bases). The source of this sequence is a woman in her seventies with acute or convalescent COVID-19. Source material: peripheral blood. CDR3 in DNA: TGCAGCGTTGAAGCTGTCTCGGCGGGAAAGAAGACGCAGTATTTT. Its translation is CSVEAVSAGKKTQYF.